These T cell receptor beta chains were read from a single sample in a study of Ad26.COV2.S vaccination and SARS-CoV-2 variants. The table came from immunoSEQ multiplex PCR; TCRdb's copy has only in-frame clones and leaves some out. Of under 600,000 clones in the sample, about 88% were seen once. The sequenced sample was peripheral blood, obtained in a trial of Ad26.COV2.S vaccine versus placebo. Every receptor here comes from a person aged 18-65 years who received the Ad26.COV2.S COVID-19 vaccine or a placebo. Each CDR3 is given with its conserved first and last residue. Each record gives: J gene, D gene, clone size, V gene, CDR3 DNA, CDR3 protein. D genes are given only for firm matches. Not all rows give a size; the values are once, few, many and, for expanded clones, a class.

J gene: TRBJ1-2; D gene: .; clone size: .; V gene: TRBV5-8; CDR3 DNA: TGTGCCAGCAGCTTTTTCCGGACAGCTCTTCACGGTCGCTACACCTTC; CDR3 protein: CASSFFRTALHGRYTF
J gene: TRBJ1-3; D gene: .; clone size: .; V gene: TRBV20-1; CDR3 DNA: TGCAGTGCTAGTAAAGGAAACACCATATATTTT; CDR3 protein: CSASKGNTIYF
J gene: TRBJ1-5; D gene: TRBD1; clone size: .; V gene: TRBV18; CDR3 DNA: TGTGCCAGCTCACCACAAGGGACAGGGATTAATCAGCCCCAGCATTTT; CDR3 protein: CASSPQGTGINQPQHF
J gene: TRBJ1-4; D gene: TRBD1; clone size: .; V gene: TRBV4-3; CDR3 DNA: TGCGCCAGCAGCCAAGATACGGGACAGGGGGCGCCTAATGAAAAACTGTTTTTT; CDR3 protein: CASSQDTGQGAPNEKLFF
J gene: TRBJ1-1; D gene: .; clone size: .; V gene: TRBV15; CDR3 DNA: TGTGCCACCAGCAAGGGTCCGACGGATGAAGCTTTCTTT; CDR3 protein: CATSKGPTDEAFF
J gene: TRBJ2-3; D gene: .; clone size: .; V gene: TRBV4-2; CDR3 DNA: TGTGCCAGCAGCCAAGATACACATACGCAGTATTTT; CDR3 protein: CASSQDTHTQYF
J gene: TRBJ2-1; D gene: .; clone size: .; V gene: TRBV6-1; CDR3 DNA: TGTGCCAGCAGTGTCTTCGAGGGTTTATCGTACAATGAGCAGTTCTTC; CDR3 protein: CASSVFEGLSYNEQFF
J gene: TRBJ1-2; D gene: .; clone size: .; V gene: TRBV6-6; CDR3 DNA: TGTGCCAGCAGTTACATAGGGGAGGGCTATGGCTACACCTTC; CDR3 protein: CASSYIGEGYGYTF
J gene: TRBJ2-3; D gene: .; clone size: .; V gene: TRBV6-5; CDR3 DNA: TGTGCCACCTCTCGGGAGCTTGGGGGAGATACGCAGTATTTT; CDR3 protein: CATSRELGGDTQYF
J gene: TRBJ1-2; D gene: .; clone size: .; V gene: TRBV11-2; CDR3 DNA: TGTGCCAGCAGCGATTCCTCCGGGTTACACTATGGCTACACCTTC; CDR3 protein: CASSDSSGLHYGYTF
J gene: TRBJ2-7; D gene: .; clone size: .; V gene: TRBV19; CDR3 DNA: TGTGCCAGTAGCAAAATTACCTCCTACGAGCAGTACTTC; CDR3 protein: CASSKITSYEQYF
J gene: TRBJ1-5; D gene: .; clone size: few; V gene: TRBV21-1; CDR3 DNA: TGTGCCAGCCTCGGGACAGGCTATCAGCCCCAGCATTTT; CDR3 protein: CASLGTGYQPQHF
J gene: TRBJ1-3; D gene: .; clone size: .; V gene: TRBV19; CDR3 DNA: TGTGCCAGTCAGGGGCTCCCCTCTGGAAACACCATATATTTT; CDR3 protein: CASQGLPSGNTIYF
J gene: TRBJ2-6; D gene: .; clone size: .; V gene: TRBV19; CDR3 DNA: TGTGCCAGTAGTATGACGGGAACTGGGGCCAACGTCCTGACTTTC; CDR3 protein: CASSMTGTGANVLTF
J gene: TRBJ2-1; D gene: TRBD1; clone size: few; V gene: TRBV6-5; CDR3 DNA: TGTGCCAGCACCCAGGGGGTTTGGAGAAATGAGCAGTTCTTC; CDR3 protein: CASTQGVWRNEQFF
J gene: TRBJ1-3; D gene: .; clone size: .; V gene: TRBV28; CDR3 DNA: TGTGCCAGCAGTTTCCCGGTGGGCAGATATCGCCAAGGAAACACCATATATTTT; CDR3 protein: CASSFPVGRYRQGNTIYF
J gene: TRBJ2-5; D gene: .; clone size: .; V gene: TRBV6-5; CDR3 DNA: TGTGCCAGCAGTTACGTAGGCTTGCAAGAGACCCAGTACTTC; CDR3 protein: CASSYVGLQETQYF
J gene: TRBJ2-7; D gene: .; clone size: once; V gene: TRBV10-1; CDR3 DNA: TGCGCCAGCAGCAGAACAGGGTACAACGGGGAGCAGTACTTC; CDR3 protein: CASSRTGYNGEQYF
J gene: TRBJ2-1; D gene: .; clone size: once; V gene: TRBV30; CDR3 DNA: TGTGCCTGGAGTGTAAGAGTCCCCAAGCAGTTCTTC; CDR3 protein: CAWSVRVPKQFF
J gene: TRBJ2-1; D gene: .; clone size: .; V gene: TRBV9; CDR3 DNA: TGTGCCAGCAGCGGTGCACCCGTCTCCTACAATGAGCAGTTCTTC; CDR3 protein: CASSGAPVSYNEQFF
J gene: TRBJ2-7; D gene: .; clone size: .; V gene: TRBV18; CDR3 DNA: TGTGCCAGCTCGCGCAGCGGTCTGGGCTCCTACGAGCAGTACTTC; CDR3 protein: CASSRSGLGSYEQYF
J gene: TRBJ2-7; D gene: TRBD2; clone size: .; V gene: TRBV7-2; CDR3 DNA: TGTGCCAGCAGCAACCGCCCCGGGACTAGCGGGAGGGAGCAGCAGTACTTC; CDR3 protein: CASSNRPGTSGREQQYF
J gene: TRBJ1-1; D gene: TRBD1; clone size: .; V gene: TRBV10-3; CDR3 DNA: TGTGCCATCAGTGAGGTCGGACAGGTCGAGGCTTTCTTT; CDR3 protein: CAISEVGQVEAFF
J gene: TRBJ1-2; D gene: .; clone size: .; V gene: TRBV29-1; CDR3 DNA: TGCAGCGTTGCCGACGGTGGGGTTGGCTACACCTTC; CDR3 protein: CSVADGGVGYTF
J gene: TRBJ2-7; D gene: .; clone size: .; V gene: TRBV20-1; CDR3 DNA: TGCAGTGCTAGAGATCCCTACGAGCAGTACTTC; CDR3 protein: CSARDPYEQYF
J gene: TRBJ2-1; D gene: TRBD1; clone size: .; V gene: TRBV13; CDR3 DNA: TGTGCCAGCAGCTTTTCCGGGACAGGGGGCGGTGAGCAGTTCTTC; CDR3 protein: CASSFSGTGGGEQFF
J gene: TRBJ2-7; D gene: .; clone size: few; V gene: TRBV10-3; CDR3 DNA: TGTGCCATCCGTGGGGGTAGCTCCTACGAGCAGTACTTC; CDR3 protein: CAIRGGSSYEQYF
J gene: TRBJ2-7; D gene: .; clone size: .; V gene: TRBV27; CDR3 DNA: TGTGCCAGCAGTTTATCCAGACAGCTTACCTACGAGCAGTACTTC; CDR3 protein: CASSLSRQLTYEQYF
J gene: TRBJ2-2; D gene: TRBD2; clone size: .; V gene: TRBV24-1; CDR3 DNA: TGTGCCACCAGTGATCCGGGACTACCGAACACCGGGGAGCTGTTTTTT; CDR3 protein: CATSDPGLPNTGELFF
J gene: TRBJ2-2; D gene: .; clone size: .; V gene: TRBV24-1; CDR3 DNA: TGTGCCACCAGTCCCCCTAGCTCGGCCACCGGGGAGCTGTTTTTT; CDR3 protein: CATSPPSSATGELFF
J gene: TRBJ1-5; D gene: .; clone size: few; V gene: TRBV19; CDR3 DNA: TGTGCCAGTAGTATTTGGGGCAGGCCAGACGATCAGCCCCAGCATTTT; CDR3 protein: CASSIWGRPDDQPQHF
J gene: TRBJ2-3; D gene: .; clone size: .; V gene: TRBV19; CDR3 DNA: TGTGCCAGTATCTCGGATGAACAGACCCCGGATACGCAGTATTTT; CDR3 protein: CASISDEQTPDTQYF
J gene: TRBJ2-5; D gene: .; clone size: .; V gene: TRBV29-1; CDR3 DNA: TGCAGCGTTCGGAGGGACTCCGAGACCCAGTACTTC; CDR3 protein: CSVRRDSETQYF
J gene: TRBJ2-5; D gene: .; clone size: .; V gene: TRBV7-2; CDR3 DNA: TGTGCCAGCAGCTCAGGACAACTAAAAGAGACCCAGTACTTC; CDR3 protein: CASSSGQLKETQYF
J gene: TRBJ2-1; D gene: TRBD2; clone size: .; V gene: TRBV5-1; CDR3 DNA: TGCGCCAGCAGCCCCACTAGCGGTTACTACAATGAGCAGTTCTTC; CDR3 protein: CASSPTSGYYNEQFF
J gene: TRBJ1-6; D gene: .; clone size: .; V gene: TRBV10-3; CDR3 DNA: TGTGCCATCAGTGAGTCGGGGGGAGGTACCTATAATTCACCCCTCCACTTT; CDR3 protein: CAISESGGGTYNSPLHF
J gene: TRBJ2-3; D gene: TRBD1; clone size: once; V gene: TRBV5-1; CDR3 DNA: TGCGCCAGCAGCTTGCCGGGACAGAGCACAGATACGCAGTATTTT; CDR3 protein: CASSLPGQSTDTQYF
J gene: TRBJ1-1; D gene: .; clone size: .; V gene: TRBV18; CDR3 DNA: TGTGCCAGCTCACCACAGGGAAACACTGAAGCTTTCTTT; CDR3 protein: CASSPQGNTEAFF
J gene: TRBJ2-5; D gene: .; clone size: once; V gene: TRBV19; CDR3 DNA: TGTGCCAGTAGTATGTCTTTTTCTCGGAACAACCAAGAGACCCAGTACTTC; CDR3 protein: CASSMSFSRNNQETQYF
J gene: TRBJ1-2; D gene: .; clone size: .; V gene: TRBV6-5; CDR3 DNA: TGTGCCAGCAGCCCCAACGGGCCTGATGGCTACACCTTC; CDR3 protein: CASSPNGPDGYTF
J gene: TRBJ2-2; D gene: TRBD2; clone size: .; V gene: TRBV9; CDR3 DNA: TGTGCCAGCAGCGTAGGTCTAAGCGGGAGGGGCACCGGGGAGCTGTTTTTT; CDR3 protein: CASSVGLSGRGTGELFF
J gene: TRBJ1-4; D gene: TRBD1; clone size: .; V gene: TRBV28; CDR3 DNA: TGTGCCAGCAGCCTTAACGGACAGGGACTTGGTGAAAAACTGTTTTTT; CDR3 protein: CASSLNGQGLGEKLFF
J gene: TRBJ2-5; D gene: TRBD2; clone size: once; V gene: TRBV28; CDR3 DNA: TGTGCCAGCCGGGAGGGCCGAGAGACCCAGTACTTC; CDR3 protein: CASREGRETQYF
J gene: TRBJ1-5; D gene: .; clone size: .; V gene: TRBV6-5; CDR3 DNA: TGTGCCAGCAGTTACGACGGTGGGGGACCCCAGCATTTT; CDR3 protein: CASSYDGGGPQHF
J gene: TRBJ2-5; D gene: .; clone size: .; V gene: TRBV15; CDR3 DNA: TGTGCCACCAGCAGAGATCGCCGCAGGTTTGGAGAGACCCAGTACTTC; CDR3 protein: CATSRDRRRFGETQYF
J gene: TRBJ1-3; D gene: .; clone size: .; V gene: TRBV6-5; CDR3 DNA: TGTGCCAGCAGTTACGATTTTCCAAGCTCTGGAAACACCATATATTTT; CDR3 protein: CASSYDFPSSGNTIYF
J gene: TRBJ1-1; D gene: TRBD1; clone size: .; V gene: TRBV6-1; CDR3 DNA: TGTGCCAGCAGTGATAGGGGACAGGGACAAGCTTTCTTT; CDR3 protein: CASSDRGQGQAFF
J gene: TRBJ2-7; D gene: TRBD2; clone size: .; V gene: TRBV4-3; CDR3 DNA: TGCGCCAGCAGCCAAGGTCACCGGGACTATGGTGAGCAGTACTTC; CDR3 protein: CASSQGHRDYGEQYF
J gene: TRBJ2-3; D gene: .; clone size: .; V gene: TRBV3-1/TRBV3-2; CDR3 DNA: TGTGCCAGCAGCCAAGTGGGCAGACCTAGCACAGATACGCAGTATTTT; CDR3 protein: CASSQVGRPSTDTQYF